This T cell receptor beta chain was recovered during a study of T cell clonotyping in hematopoietic cell transplantation. Points from the study as a whole: Few recipient clonotypes overlapped donors; over 95% were de novo at given depth. Graft donor and pretransplant recipient Inverse Simpson Index values predicted broader posttransplant TCR diversity. Cells were unsorted, so CD4 and CD8 contributions were not separated.

Assay used: immunoSEQ multiplex PCR; TCRdb lists only in-frame clones, some missing. The table shows roughly 42,000 clones, with 85% to 95% occurring only once. Concerning this clone: No antigen is known for it.

V dropped 4 bases and J dropped 7; count of bases not matched to a gene: 9. Germline V gene sequence: CDR1 SNHLY, CDR2 FYNNEI. This CDR3 comprises 15 residues. The sequenced material came from peripheral blood mononuclear cells. The chain is built from TRBV2 and TRBJ2-1; 8 bases map to TRBD2. The TCR originated in a woman aged 45-65 years in good health. Some clones in this sample may be carry-over from other donors' samples. This chain's CDR3 is CASSARGGRGNEQFF. The DNA for the CDR3 is TGTGCCAGCAGTGCACGCGGGGGGAGGGGGAATGAGCAGTTCTTC. The full variable domain, in which reference TRBV2 and TRBJ2-1 provide the parts outside the CDR3, is EPEVTQTPSHQVTQMGQEVILRCVPISNHLYFYWYRQILGQKVEFLVSFYNNEISEKSEIFDDQFSVERPDGSNFTLKIRSTKLEDSAMYFCASSARGGRGNEQFFGPGTRLTVL.